A selection of T cell receptor beta chains follows, all from one sample in a study of spatial heterogeneity in lung cancer. One entry per CDR3 protein results from TCRdb running MiXCR on the 5' RACE reads. The repertoire has tens of thousands of distinct CDR3 sequences, about 14% of them found once; the top ten carry under 7.5%. Sequenced here: PBMCs, sampled at surgery. Receptors were obtained from a male donor with early-stage non-small cell lung cancer. Each CDR3 is given with its conserved first and last residue.

V gene	J gene	CDR3 protein
TRBV3-1	TRBJ1-1	CVSTTRSRGTTEAFF
TRBV12-3/TRBV12-4	TRBJ2-1	CASSPSGRDNNEQFF
TRBV15	TRBJ2-2	CATSTDRVGTGELFF
TRBV5-1	TRBJ2-3	CASSQDVGSTDTQYF
TRBV11-2	TRBJ2-3	CASSLRATQGAGITDTQYF
TRBV7-2	TRBJ2-1	CASSRLAGASPLYNEQFF
TRBV18	TRBJ2-2	CASSPQGVAGELFF
TRBV10-3	TRBJ2-1	CAISDQDPREYNEQFF
TRBV28	TRBJ1-4	CASNTGTGATTNEKLFF
TRBV28	TRBJ1-1	CAVRENTEAFF
TRBV12-3/TRBV12-4	TRBJ1-1	CASSLSQVKTEAFF
TRBV10-3	TRBJ2-5	CAIGGQETQYF
TRBV29-1	TRBJ2-7	CSVEVRGSQYEQYF
TRBV24-1	TRBJ2-3	CATSDSGQPSTDTQYF
TRBV7-9	TRBJ2-7	CASSSDGYEQYF
TRBV5-1	TRBJ2-1	CASSPRAGFDEQFF
TRBV29-1	TRBJ2-7	CSAGQPNYEQYF
TRBV27	TRBJ2-7	CASSADRFYEQYF
TRBV10-3	TRBJ2-7	CAITTTSGRAYEQYF
TRBV19	TRBJ2-2	CASSPRGLSNTGELFF
TRBV30	TRBJ2-2	CAWSSAGVIGELFF
TRBV5-1	TRBJ2-1	CASSDRNTYNEQFF
TRBV2	TRBJ2-3	CATRTRGDTDTQYF
TRBV12-3/TRBV12-4	TRBJ2-7	CASRPGQGATYEQYF
TRBV6-6	TRBJ1-2	CASSSGTGANYGYTF
TRBV20-1	TRBJ2-7	CSAEVPGQGYEQYF
TRBV29-1	TRBJ1-2	CSVEEGLRTGYTF
TRBV10-3	TRBJ2-7	CATATNRVSEEQYF
TRBV7-9	TRBJ2-7	CASSPIDRPLYEQYF
TRBV12-3/TRBV12-4	TRBJ1-6	CASSLGQPELPLHF
TRBV28	TRBJ1-1	CASSIGANTEAFF
TRBV15	TRBJ1-1	CATSRDRGGTAEAFF
TRBV6-2/TRBV6-3	TRBJ2-4	CASRRDWDIQYF
TRBV6-1	TRBJ2-7	CASKSDSYEQYF
TRBV4-1	TRBJ1-1	CASSQDLRGSAEAFF
TRBV7-9	TRBJ2-1	CASSLGLAYYNEQFF
TRBV7-9	TRBJ2-1	CASSPPGLANYNEQFF
TRBV5-1	TRBJ1-5	CASSPGAGVQPQHF
TRBV6-1	TRBJ2-5	CASSGGTSGSLETQYF
TRBV6-6	TRBJ1-1	CASSWGNTEAFF
TRBV30	TRBJ2-7	CAWLSALEQYF
TRBV4-3	TRBJ1-2	CASSQLHNYGYTF
TRBV27	TRBJ1-1	CASSFRDSKAEAFF
TRBV7-2	TRBJ2-3	CASSLAGSSTDTQYF
TRBV5-6	TRBJ1-1	CASSLNVGQMNTEAFF
TRBV9	TRBJ2-2	CASSGGGLAGATGELFF
TRBV7-9	TRBJ1-2	CASSSGDSLSYTF
TRBV27	TRBJ2-2	CAGKAHNTGELFF
TRBV30	TRBJ1-1	CAWSGPDGVAFF
TRBV6-2/TRBV6-3	TRBJ2-7	CASSSRWGLSTWQYF
TRBV18	TRBJ1-4	CASSPERGGNKEKLFF
TRBV24-1	TRBJ2-7	CATSSGGKPYEQYF